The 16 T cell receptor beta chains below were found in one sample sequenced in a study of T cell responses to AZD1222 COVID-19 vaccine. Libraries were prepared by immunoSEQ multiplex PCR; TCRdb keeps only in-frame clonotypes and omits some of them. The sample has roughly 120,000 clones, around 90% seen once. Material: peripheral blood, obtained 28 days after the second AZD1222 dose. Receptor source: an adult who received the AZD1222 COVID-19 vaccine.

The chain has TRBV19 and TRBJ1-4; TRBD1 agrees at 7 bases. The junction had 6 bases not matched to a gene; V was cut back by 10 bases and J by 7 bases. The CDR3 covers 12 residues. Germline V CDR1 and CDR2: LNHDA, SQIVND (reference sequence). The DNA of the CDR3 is TGTGCCACCCGACAGGGAGGTGAAAAACTGTTTTTT. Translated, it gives CATRQGGEKLFF. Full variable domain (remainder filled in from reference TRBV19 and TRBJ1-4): DGGITQSPKYLFRKEGQNVTLSCEQNLNHDAMYWYRQDPGQGLRLIYYSQIVNDFQKGDIAEGYSVSREKKESFPLTVTSAQKNPTAFYLCATRQGGEKLFFGSGTQLSVL.

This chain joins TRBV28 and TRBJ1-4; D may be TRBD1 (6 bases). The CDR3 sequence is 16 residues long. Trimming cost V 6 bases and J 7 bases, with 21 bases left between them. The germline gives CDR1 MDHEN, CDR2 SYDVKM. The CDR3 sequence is CASSQLRWGQGEKLFF. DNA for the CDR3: TGTGCCAGCAGCCAGCTCCGTTGGGGGCAAGGTGAAAAACTGTTTTTT.

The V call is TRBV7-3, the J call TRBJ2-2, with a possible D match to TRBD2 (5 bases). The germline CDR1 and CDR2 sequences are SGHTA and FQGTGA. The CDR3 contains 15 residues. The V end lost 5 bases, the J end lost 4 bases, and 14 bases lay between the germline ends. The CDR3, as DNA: TGTGCCAGCAGCCTAGGTAGCGCGGGCACCGGGGAGCTGTTTTTT. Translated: CASSLGSAGTGELFF.

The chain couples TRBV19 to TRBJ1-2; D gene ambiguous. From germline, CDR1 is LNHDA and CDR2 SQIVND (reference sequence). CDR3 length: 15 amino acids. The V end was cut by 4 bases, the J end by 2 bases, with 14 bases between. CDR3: CASSTRTVQNYGYTF. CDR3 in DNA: TGTGCCAGTAGTACACGGACCGTCCAAAACTATGGCTACACCTTC.

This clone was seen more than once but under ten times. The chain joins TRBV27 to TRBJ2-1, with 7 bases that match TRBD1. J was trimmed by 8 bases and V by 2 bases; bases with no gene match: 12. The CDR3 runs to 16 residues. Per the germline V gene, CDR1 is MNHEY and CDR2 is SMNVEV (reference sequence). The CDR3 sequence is CASSLNPGQSLDEQFF. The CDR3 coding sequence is TGTGCCAGCAGTTTAAACCCGGGACAGTCCTTGGATGAGCAGTTCTTC.

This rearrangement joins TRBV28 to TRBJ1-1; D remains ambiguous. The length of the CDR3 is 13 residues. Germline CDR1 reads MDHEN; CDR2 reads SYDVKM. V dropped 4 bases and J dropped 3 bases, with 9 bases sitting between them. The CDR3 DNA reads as TGTGCCAGCAGTTCCCCAGCCTACACTGAAGCTTTCTTT. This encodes CASSSPAYTEAFF.

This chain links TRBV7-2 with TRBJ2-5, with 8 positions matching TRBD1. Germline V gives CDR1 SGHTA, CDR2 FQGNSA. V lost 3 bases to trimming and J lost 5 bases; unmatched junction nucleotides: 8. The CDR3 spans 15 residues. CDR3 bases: TGTGCCAGCAGCTTCGTCCAGGGGGCAGGGGAGACCCAGTACTTC. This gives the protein CASSFVQGAGETQYF.

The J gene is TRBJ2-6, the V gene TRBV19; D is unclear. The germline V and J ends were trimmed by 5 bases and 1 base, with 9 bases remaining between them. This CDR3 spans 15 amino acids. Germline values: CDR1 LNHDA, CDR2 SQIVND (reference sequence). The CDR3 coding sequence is TGTGCCAGTAGTCAGGTGCGATCTGGGGCCAACGTCCTGACTTTC. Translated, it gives CASSQVRSGANVLTF.

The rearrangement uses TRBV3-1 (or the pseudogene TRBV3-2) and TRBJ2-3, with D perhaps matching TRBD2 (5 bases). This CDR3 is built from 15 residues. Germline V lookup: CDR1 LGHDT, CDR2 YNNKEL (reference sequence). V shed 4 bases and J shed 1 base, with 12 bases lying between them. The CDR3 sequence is CASSPWTGRTDTQYF. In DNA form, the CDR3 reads TGTGCCAGCAGCCCCTGGACTGGGCGCACAGATACGCAGTATTTT.

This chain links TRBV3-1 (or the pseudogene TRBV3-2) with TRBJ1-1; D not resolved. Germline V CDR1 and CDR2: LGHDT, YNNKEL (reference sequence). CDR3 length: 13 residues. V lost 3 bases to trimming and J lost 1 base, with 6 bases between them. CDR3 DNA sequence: TGTGCCAGCAGCCATCTGGGGAACACTGAAGCTTTCTTT. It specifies CASSHLGNTEAFF.

CDR3 DNA: TGTGCCAGCAGCTTTTCCGAGCGCACTGAAGCTTTCTTT. It translates to CASSFSERTEAFF. The chain has TRBV7-3 and TRBJ1-1; no reliable D call. The germline V and J ends were trimmed by 3 bases and 4 bases, with 9 bases remaining between them. The germline gives CDR1 SGHTA, CDR2 FQGTGA. The CDR3 spans 13 residues.

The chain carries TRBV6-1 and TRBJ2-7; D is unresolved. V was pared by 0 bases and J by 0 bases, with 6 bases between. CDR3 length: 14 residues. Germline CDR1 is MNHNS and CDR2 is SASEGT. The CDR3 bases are TGTGCCAGCAGTGAAGCGCCACGCTCCTACGAGCAGTACTTC. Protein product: CASSEAPRSYEQYF.

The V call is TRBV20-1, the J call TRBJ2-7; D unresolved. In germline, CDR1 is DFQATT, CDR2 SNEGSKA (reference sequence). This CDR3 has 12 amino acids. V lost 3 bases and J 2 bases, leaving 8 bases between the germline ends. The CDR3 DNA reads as TGCAGTGCTAGTCGAGAAACCTACGAGCAGTACTTC. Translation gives CSASRETYEQYF.

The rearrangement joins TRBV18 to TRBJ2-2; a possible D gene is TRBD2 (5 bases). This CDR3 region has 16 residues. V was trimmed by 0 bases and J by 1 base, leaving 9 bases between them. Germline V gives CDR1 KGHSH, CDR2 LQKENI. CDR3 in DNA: TGTGCCAGCTCACCACCGGGGAGTGGGAACACCGGGGAGCTGTTTTTT. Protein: CASSPPGSGNTGELFF.

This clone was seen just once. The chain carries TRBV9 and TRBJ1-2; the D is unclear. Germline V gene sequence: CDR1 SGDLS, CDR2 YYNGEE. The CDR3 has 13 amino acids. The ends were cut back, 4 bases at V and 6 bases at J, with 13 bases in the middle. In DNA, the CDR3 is TGTGCCAGCAGCAATCCGAGAAGGGATGGCTACACCTTC. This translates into CASSNPRRDGYTF.

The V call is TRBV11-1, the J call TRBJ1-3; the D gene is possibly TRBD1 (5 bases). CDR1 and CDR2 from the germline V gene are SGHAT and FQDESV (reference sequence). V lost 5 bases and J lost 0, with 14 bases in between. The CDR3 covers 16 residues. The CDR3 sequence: CASSQPGQFSGNTIYF. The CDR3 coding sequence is TGTGCCAGCAGCCAACCGGGGCAATTCTCTGGAAACACCATATATTTT.